A single sample is the source of the 9 T cell receptor beta chains below, sequenced in a study of blood T cell repertoires in COVID-19. The protocol was immunoSEQ multiplex PCR, while the TCRdb copy is restricted to in-frame clones and leaves out a portion. The repertoire consists of roughly 130,000 clones, with about 85% occurring once and the leading ten covering roughly 2.5%. The sequenced sample consisted of peripheral blood. The origin of the receptors is a human donor with COVID-19, enrolled during active disease. The donor label of this sample is uncertain.

The V and J genes are TRBV5-1 and TRBJ2-1; D uncertain. Per the germline V gene, CDR1 is SGHRS and CDR2 is YFSETQ. The CDR3 runs 13 residues. V lost 0 bases and J lost 6, with 7 bases in between. In nucleotides, the CDR3 is TGCGCCAGCAGCTTGGGGCTCGCCAATGAGCAGTTCTTC. It specifies CASSLGLANEQFF. Full variable domain (remainder filled in from reference TRBV5-1 and TRBJ2-1): KAGVTQTPRYLIKTRGQQVTLSCSPISGHRSVSWYQQTPGQGLQFLFEYFSETQRNKGNFPGRFSGRQFSNSRSEMNVSTLELGDSALYLCASSLGLANEQFFGPGTRLTVL.

The chain links TRBV18 to TRBJ2-5, with TRBD2 as a possible D gene (5 bases). This CDR3 region has 15 residues. Germline CDR1 and CDR2: KGHSH and LQKENI. The V and J ends lost 2 bases and 5 bases respectively, with 15 bases between them. In DNA form, the CDR3 reads TGTGCCAGCTCACCAACGGAGGCACGCTTGGAGACCCAGTACTTC. Translating it yields CASSPTEARLETQYF.

The chain has TRBV5-1 and TRBJ2-5; D gene uncertain. Trimming removed 4 bases from V and 0 bases from J, with 7 bases in between. The CDR3 loop spans 13 amino acids. The germline CDR1 and CDR2 sequences are SGHRS and YFSETQ. The CDR3 here is CASSPNDQETQYF. The CDR3 region has the DNA TGCGCCAGCAGCCCTAACGACCAAGAGACCCAGTACTTC.

The V and J genes are TRBV19 and TRBJ2-2; 11 bases match TRBD1. Trimming took 4 bases from V and 0 from J; bases not matched to a gene: 1. CDR1 is LNHDA, CDR2 SQIVND, per germline (reference sequence). The CDR3 sequence is 16 residues long. In nucleotides, the CDR3 is TGTGCCAGTAGTAAGGGACAGGGGGCGAACACCGGGGAGCTGTTTTTT. Translated, it gives CASSKGQGANTGELFF.

This clone has more than one count but fewer than ten. The genes are TRBV5-1 and TRBJ2-3; 10 bases agree with TRBD2. The ends lost 7 bases at V and 10 bases at J; junction bases unmatched: 18. Germline assignment: CDR1 SGHRS and CDR2 YFSETQ. The CDR3 is 16 amino acids. CDR3 protein: CASGPVLAGATSAQYF. CDR3 coding DNA: TGCGCCAGCGGACCCGTTCTAGCGGGGGCTACCTCCGCGCAGTATTTT.

The sample holds one count of this clone. The genes are TRBV7-9 and TRBJ1-5; 10 bases align to TRBD1. Germline trimming cut 4 bases from V and 6 bases from J; bases unmatched to any gene: 6. The CDR3 sequence is 15 residues long. Germline V gives CDR1 SEHNR, CDR2 FQNEAQ (reference sequence). DNA of the CDR3: TGTGCCAGCAGCTCATTCCGGGACAGGGGTCAGCCCCAGCATTTT. It codes for CASSSFRDRGQPQHF.

V usage is TRBV10-1 and J usage is TRBJ1-1; D ambiguous. Trimming left V 3 bases short and J 0 bases short, with 5 bases between. The CDR3 is 13 residues long. From germline, CDR1 is WNHNN and CDR2 SYGVQD (reference sequence). The CDR3 bases are TGCGCCAGCAGTGAACAGCTGAACACTGAAGCTTTCTTT. It encodes CASSEQLNTEAFF.

V and J are TRBV4-1 and TRBJ1-4, with D possibly TRBD1 on 6 matching bases. Germline CDR1 is MGHRA and CDR2 is YSYEKL. The CDR3 spans 17 residues. With 3 bases removed from V and 8 bases from J, the gap between germline ends came to 22 bases. The CDR3 is CASSQGPRGGPGEKLFF. The CDR3 DNA reads as TGCGCCAGCAGCCAGGGCCCTAGGGGGGGGCCAGGAGAAAAACTGTTTTTT.

In this sample, this clone turned up once. V usage is TRBV7-6 and J usage is TRBJ1-4; perhaps TRBD1 as D (6 bases). Per the germline V gene, CDR1 is SGHVS and CDR2 is FNYEAQ. There are 15 residues in the CDR3. Trimming shortened V by 5 bases and J by 4 bases, and 14 bases separated the two germline ends. CDR3 sequence (DNA): TGTGCCAGCAGCCCCCAGGGGATCATTAATGAAAAACTGTTTTTT. Its translation is CASSPQGIINEKLFF.